Each of the 14 T cell receptor beta chains below was sequenced from the same sample in a study of cytomegalovirus exposure and HLA in healthy donors. PCR amplification relied on 60 Vbeta primers (plus 13 Jbeta primers). The table came from immunoSEQ multiplex PCR; TCRdb's copy has only in-frame clones and leaves some out. Among some 110,000 clones, 82% were seen once, and the ten largest hold around a fifth. Sequencing was carried out using PBMCs. These receptors were obtained from a man aged 30-40 years in good health and CMV-seropositive.

This clone was observed once. The V call is TRBV29-1, the J call TRBJ2-1; D may be TRBD1 (6 bases). CDR3 size: 13 residues. CDR1 and CDR2 (germline): SQVTM, ANQGSEA. V was trimmed by 6 bases and J by 6 bases, leaving 15 bases between them. In DNA form, the CDR3 reads TGCAGCGTGTCCGGGACAACCTTCAATGAGCAGTTCTTC. Residues: CSVSGTTFNEQFF.

This rearrangement joins TRBV5-1 to TRBJ1-1, with 7 nucleotides matching TRBD1. Trimming took 3 bases from V and 4 from J; bases not matched to a gene: 15. The germline V gene has CDR1 SGHRS and CDR2 YFSETQ. The CDR3 is made up of 17 amino acids. CDR3 coding DNA: TGCGCCAGCAGCTACCGCCCGACAGGGATGGAAGGCACTGAAGCTTTCTTT. Protein sequence: CASSYRPTGMEGTEAFF.

The CDR3 sequence: CASSLVGLAGRLAYNEQFF. CDR3 bases: TGTGCCAGCAGCTTGGTGGGACTAGCGGGGAGGCTCGCCTACAATGAGCAGTTCTTC. The chain uses TRBV5-4 and TRBJ2-1, with 13 bases identical to TRBD2. V shed 0 bases and J 2 bases; nucleotides not matched to a gene: 8. The CDR3 covers 19 residues. Germline V lookup: CDR1 SGHNT, CDR2 YYREEE (reference sequence).

The genes are TRBV14 and TRBJ1-2; tentative D call: TRBD1 (6 bases). Germline V gives CDR1 SGHDN, CDR2 FVKESK. This CDR3 spans 14 amino acids. The V end was cut by 4 bases, the J end by 2 bases, with 11 bases between. CDR3 in amino acids: CASSRGRQNYGYTF. In nucleotides, the CDR3 is TGTGCCAGCAGCCGGGGGCGTCAAAACTATGGCTACACCTTC.

V and J are TRBV7-3 and TRBJ1-5; TRBD1 might be the D (5 bases). The CDR3 contains 16 residues. Germline CDR1 reads SGHTA; CDR2 reads FQGTGA. Trimming stripped 3 bases from V and 2 bases from J, with 14 bases between. CDR3 loop: CASSFVGSRGNQPQHF. As DNA, the CDR3 is TGTGCCAGCAGCTTCGTCGGCTCCAGGGGCAATCAGCCCCAGCATTTT.

The J gene is TRBJ2-1, the V gene TRBV5-8, with 10 bases identical to TRBD2. Per germline, CDR1 SGHTS and CDR2 YDEGEE. J was trimmed by 8 bases and V by 0 bases; bases with no gene match: 5. The CDR3 consists of 15 residues. DNA for the CDR3: TGTGCCAGCAGCTTGGCTAGCGGGAGTGGTTATGAGCAGTTCTTC. This translates into CASSLASGSGYEQFF.

The chain joins TRBV28 to TRBJ2-4, with 7 bases that match TRBD2. Germline CDR1 reads MDHEN; CDR2 reads SYDVKM. V lost 4 bases, J lost 0 bases, and 9 bases stayed unmatched. This CDR3 has 17 residues. The CDR3 reads CASSYFPSGVAKNIQYF. CDR3 DNA: TGTGCCAGCAGTTACTTCCCGAGCGGGGTAGCCAAAAACATTCAGTACTTC. Together with reference TRBV28 and TRBJ2-4, the CDR3 gives the full variable domain: DVKVTQSSRYLVKRTGEKVFLECVQDMDHENMFWYRQDPGLGLRLIYFSYDVKMKEKGDIPEGYSVSREKKERFSLILESASTNQTSMYLCASSYFPSGVAKNIQYFGAGTRLSVL.

The chain uses TRBV9 and TRBJ1-3; D perhaps matches TRBD1 (6 bases). V was pared by 3 bases and J by 3 bases, with 10 bases between. Germline CDR1 SGDLS, CDR2 YYNGEE. This CDR3 is 14 amino acids long. CDR3 sequence: CASSEQGYGNTIYF. The DNA of the CDR3 is TGTGCCAGCAGCGAACAGGGATATGGAAACACCATATATTTT.

This sequence joins TRBV19 and TRBJ1-2; D uncertain. The CDR3 is 13 residues long. Trimming pared 2 bases from V and 5 bases from J, leaving 9 bases between. CDR1 and CDR2 (germline): LNHDA, SQIVND (reference sequence). In DNA, the CDR3 is TGTGCCAGTAGTATAAAGAGAGGATATGGCTACACCTTC. The encoded protein is CASSIKRGYGYTF.

V usage is TRBV19 and J usage is TRBJ1-3; D is perhaps TRBD1 (5 bases). CDR3 length: 14 residues. Between the trimmed V and J ends, which lost 6 bases and 0 bases, there was a span of 9 bases. Germline CDR1 and CDR2: LNHDA and SQIVND (reference sequence). The CDR3 nucleotides are TGTGCCAGTAGCCGGGGGTTCTCTGGAAACACCATATATTTT. Its translation: CASSRGFSGNTIYF.

The chain recombines TRBV27 with TRBJ2-7; 11 bases agree with TRBD2. V lost 5 bases to trimming and J lost 0 bases; unmatched junction nucleotides: 21. The CDR3 contains 21 residues. From germline, CDR1 is MNHEY and CDR2 SMNVEV (reference sequence). The DNA of the CDR3 is TGTGCCAGCAGTCTAAGGCCTGGGATCTTAGCGGGAGGGTCGAGCTCCTACGAGCAGTACGTC. Amino acid sequence: CASSLRPGILAGGSSSYEQYV.

V is TRBV5-1 and J is TRBJ1-1; no clear D. This CDR3 is 13 amino acids long. The V end was cut by 0 bases, the J end by 5 bases, with 8 bases between. Germline CDR1 is SGHRS and CDR2 is YFSETQ. For the CDR3, the DNA is TGCGCCAGCAGCTTGGTTGGGGAGACTGAAGCTTTCTTT. Translation: CASSLVGETEAFF.

The chain recombines TRBV28 with TRBJ1-2; a weak D match, TRBD1 (6 bases). The CDR3 extends over 15 amino acids. Germline-derived CDR1 and CDR2 are MDHEN and SYDVKM. V was pared by 8 bases and J by 6 bases, with 22 bases between. CDR3 sequence reads: CASRTGGANLHGYTF. The CDR3 DNA reads as TGTGCCAGCCGGACCGGGGGGGCGAATCTCCATGGCTACACCTTC.

This chain connects TRBV11-3 to TRBJ2-2, with 10 bases lining up with TRBD1. Trimming removed 3 bases from V and 7 bases from J; junction bases left unmatched: 11. Germline values: CDR1 SGHNT, CDR2 YENEEA. The CDR3 spans 17 residues. CDR3 sequence reads: CASSFVLGQGRIGELFF. The CDR3 DNA follows: TGTGCCAGCAGCTTTGTACTGGGACAGGGGAGGATCGGGGAGCTGTTTTTT.